Shown below are 13 T cell receptor beta chains from a single sample sequenced in a study of blood T cell repertoires in COVID-19. Here immunoSEQ multiplex PCR was the method, and the copy in TCRdb shows in-frame clones only, minus some. The table lists over 120,000 clones, roughly three quarters of them singletons. The specimen was PBMCs or T cells enriched from blood (not recorded which). These receptors all stem from a woman in her 50s who had recovered from COVID-19.

This clone was seen more than once but under ten times. The rearrangement links TRBV29-1 to TRBJ2-1; a possible D gene is TRBD1 (6 bases). The germline V gene encodes CDR1 SQVTM and CDR2 ANQGSEA. This CDR3 comprises 13 residues. Trimming left V 1 base short and J 6 bases short, with 10 bases between. The CDR3 region is CSVEGTVGNEQFF. CDR3 nucleotides: TGCAGCGTTGAAGGGACAGTCGGCAATGAGCAGTTCTTC.

J is TRBJ2-1 and V is TRBV28; weak D call: TRBD2 (6 bases). Germline lookup yields CDR1 MDHEN and CDR2 SYDVKM. The CDR3 length is 15 residues. V was shortened by 8 bases and J by 10 bases, with 24 bases between the two germline ends. CDR3: CASCNRDLYSTEQFF. The CDR3 nucleotides are TGTGCCAGCTGCAACCGGGACTTATATTCTACCGAGCAGTTCTTC.

This chain links TRBV5-1 with TRBJ2-1, with 7 positions matching TRBD1. In germline, CDR1 is SGHRS, CDR2 YFSETQ. CDR3 length equals 15 residues. With 0 bases clipped from V and 4 bases from J, the junction kept 4 bases outside the gene matches. CDR3 in DNA: TGCGCCAGCAGCTTGGGGGGGACAGAGTACAATGAGCAGTTCTTC. The encoded protein is CASSLGGTEYNEQFF.

The V and J genes are TRBV28 and TRBJ1-1; TRBD1 agrees at 8 bases. This CDR3 is 18 amino acids long. V lost 3 bases, J lost 0 bases, and 12 bases stayed unmatched. Germline V gene sequence: CDR1 MDHEN, CDR2 SYDVKM. The CDR3 reads CASSFSRRQGSMNTEAFF. DNA of the CDR3: TGTGCCAGCAGTTTCAGCAGGAGACAGGGGAGTATGAACACTGAAGCTTTCTTT.

The chain employs TRBV5-6 and TRBJ1-2; perhaps TRBD1 as D (6 bases). V lost 0 bases, J lost 6 bases, and 18 bases lay in between. The germline V gene encodes CDR1 SGHDT and CDR2 YYEEEE. The CDR3 runs to 16 residues. The CDR3: CASSLEGTLYRDGYTF. The CDR3, as DNA: TGTGCCAGCAGCTTGGAGGGGACACTTTATCGGGATGGCTACACCTTC.

V and J are TRBV5-1 and TRBJ2-7; 9 bases agree with TRBD1. The CDR3 runs to 15 residues. J lost 5 bases, V lost 6 bases, and 12 bases had no gene match. The germline CDR1 and CDR2 sequences are SGHRS and YFSETQ. The CDR3 spells CASNPGQGSFDEQYF. The CDR3 bases are TGCGCCAGCAACCCGGGACAGGGAAGTTTTGACGAGCAGTACTTC.

V gene TRBV24-1 combines with J gene TRBJ2-5; TRBD1 aligns across 12 bases. After removal of 4 bases from V and 1 base from J, the junction contained 9 bases not matched to a gene. The CDR3 totals 18 residues. Germline CDR1 and CDR2: KGHDR and SFDVKD. The CDR3 region is CATSDPGQGAGGQETQYF. The CDR3 DNA is TGTGCCACCAGTGACCCGGGACAGGGGGCCGGTGGCCAAGAGACCCAGTACTTC.

The chain is built from TRBV5-6 and TRBJ1-6, with 8 nucleotides matching TRBD1. Per germline, CDR1 SGHDT and CDR2 YYEEEE. Losses at the gene ends were 4 bases for V and 9 bases for J; bases not matched to a gene: 9. The CDR3 contains 15 residues. The CDR3 nucleotides are TGTGCCAGCAGCAGCGTAGGACAGGGACTTTCACCCCTCCACTTT. Encoded protein: CASSSVGQGLSPLHF.

The chain is built from TRBV5-1 and TRBJ2-2; the match to TRBD2 covers 7 bases. The germline CDR1 and CDR2 sequences are SGHRS and YFSETQ. V shed 1 base and J 2 bases; nucleotides not matched to a gene: 5. The length of the CDR3 is 16 residues. CDR3 in DNA: TGCGCCAGCAGCTTGCTATCTAGCGGTAACACCGGGGAGCTGTTTTTT. It encodes CASSLLSSGNTGELFF.

This clone was seen more than once but under ten times. The chain has TRBV10-1 and TRBJ2-2; the D gene is possibly TRBD1 (6 bases). Germline V gene data show CDR1 as WNHNN and CDR2 as SYGVQD (reference sequence). CDR3 length: 17 residues. The ends were cut back, 0 bases at V and 0 bases at J, with 11 bases in the middle. The CDR3 spells CASSESGRGPNTGELFF. The CDR3 region has the DNA TGCGCCAGCAGTGAGTCGGGCAGGGGACCGAACACCGGGGAGCTGTTTTTT.

This clone was detected once. This rearrangement joins TRBV2 to TRBJ1-2; 10 bases are a match to TRBD1. This CDR3 is built from 15 residues. J was trimmed by 8 bases and V by 3 bases; bases with no gene match: 9. Per the germline V gene, CDR1 is SNHLY and CDR2 is FYNNEI. CDR3 loop: CASSDFSGTGEGYTF. The DNA for the CDR3 is TGTGCCAGCAGTGACTTTTCCGGGACAGGGGAAGGCTACACCTTC.

CDR3 DNA: TGTGCCAGCAGCCGCCGGGGATCACCCCTCCACTTT. Its protein is CASSRRGSPLHF. This chain connects TRBV28 to TRBJ1-6; D gene ambiguous. Germline V gene lookup returns CDR1 MDHEN and CDR2 SYDVKM. The CDR3 is 12 amino acids. Trimming took 6 bases from V and 10 from J, leaving 10 bases between them.

V usage is TRBV10-3 and J usage is TRBJ1-5, with 8 bases that match TRBD1. Germline V gives CDR1 ENHRY, CDR2 SYGVKD. CDR3 length: 13 amino acids. After removal of 10 bases from V and 6 bases from J, the junction contained 8 bases not matched to a gene. DNA for the CDR3: TGTGCCAGTACCGGGACAGGTACTCAGCCCCAGCATTTT. Translating it yields CASTGTGTQPQHF.